The sequence of this T cell receptor (beta chain) was determined in a study of response to subunit inactivated influenza vaccine. Whole-study results and caveats: There was a suggestion from the authors that each seasonal influenza vaccination recruits few new T cells.

In its sample, this clonotype was seen a few times. The antigen remains unidentified. The germline gives CDR1 SGHDT, CDR2 YYEEEE. The J segment lost 0 bases and the V segment lost 0 bases, leaving 6 bases of the junction unmatched. The CDR3 extends over 17 amino acids. TCRdb itself ran the RT-PCR reads through MiXCR, one entry per CDR3 protein. The table records almost 600,000 distinct CDR3 sequences, less than 15% of them present only once. This sample comprised PBMCs from blood, obtained 11 to 12 days after vaccination. This sequence was found in a man aged 45-60 years who received an inactivated influenza vaccine. The chain combines TRBV5-6 with TRBJ2-1; 7 nucleotides match TRBD2. The CDR3 DNA follows: TGTGCCAGCAGCTTGGAATTCGGCGGGAGCTCCTACAATGAGCAGTTCTTC. It specifies CASSLEFGGSSYNEQFF.